This passage covers 7 T cell receptor beta chains from one sample sequenced in a study of CD8 T cells in Susac syndrome. RNA was extracted with the RNeasy kit, and a quantity of about 0.45 to 1 ug was reverse transcribed using random hexamers. TCRdb reanalysed the immunoSEQ multiplex PCR reads using MiXCR and keeps one entry per CDR3 protein. The profile shows roughly 150,000 distinct CDR3 sequences, 95% to 96% of them singletons. Sequencing was done on a sample of CD8+ T cells from PBMCs. The receptors shown here come from a human donor with multiple sclerosis.

V usage is TRBV3-1 and J usage is TRBJ2-7; TRBD1 agrees at 8 bases. The CDR3 sequence is 16 residues long. The germline CDR1 and CDR2 sequences are LGHDT and YNNKEL (reference sequence). V lost 1 base and J lost 0; bases outside the gene matches: 5. CDR3 amino acids: CASSQGQGIYSYEQYF. In DNA, the CDR3 is TGTGCCAGCAGCCAAGGACAGGGGATTTACTCCTACGAGCAGTACTTC.

The chain joins TRBV4-1 to TRBJ1-6; TRBD1 is a possible D gene (6 bases). This CDR3 contains 16 residues. CDR1 is MGHRA, CDR2 YSYEKL, per germline. Trimming cost V 0 bases and J 7 bases, with 13 bases left between them. This chain's CDR3 is CASSQEAGQSNSPLHF. CDR3 bases: TGCGCCAGCAGCCAAGAAGCCGGACAGTCAAATTCACCCCTCCACTTT.

The chain is built from TRBV20-1 and TRBJ2-1; weak D call: TRBD2 (7 bases). The V gene lost 0 bases and the J gene lost 0 bases, with 18 bases spanning the gap. Germline values: CDR1 DFQATT, CDR2 SNEGSKA (reference sequence). The CDR3 runs 18 residues. CDR3 amino acids: CSARDLDRGGRSYNEQFF. CDR3 nucleotides: TGCAGTGCTAGAGATCTAGATAGGGGGGGACGCTCCTACAATGAGCAGTTCTTC.

This clonotype was counted a few times. J is TRBJ1-2 and V is TRBV30, with a tentative D call TRBD1 (5 bases). With 0 bases removed from V and 7 bases from J, the gap between germline ends came to 9 bases. Per the germline V gene, CDR1 is GTSNPN and CDR2 is SVGIG (reference sequence). This CDR3 spans 12 amino acids. CDR3 bases: TGTGCCTGGAGTGTTGGGGGTGGTGGCTACACCTTC. It translates to CAWSVGGGGYTF.

V usage is TRBV25-1 and J usage is TRBJ2-1, with D possibly called TRBD1 or TRBD2 (5 bases each). This CDR3 comprises 15 residues. V dropped 3 bases and J dropped 4 bases, with 13 bases sitting between them. In germline, CDR1 is MGHDK, CDR2 SYGVNS. CDR3: CASSDRVGGYNEQFF. The CDR3 DNA follows: TGTGCCAGCAGTGACAGGGTTGGGGGTTACAATGAGCAGTTCTTC.

The V call is TRBV15, the J call TRBJ2-7; D gene ambiguous. V lost 8 bases to trimming and J lost 2 bases, with 13 bases between them. The CDR3 spans 13 residues. In germline, CDR1 is LNHNV, CDR2 YYDKDF (reference sequence). The CDR3 region has the DNA TGTGCCACCTCAAGGCCATCAACCTACGAGCAGTACGTC. Protein: CATSRPSTYEQYV.

This chain uses TRBV27 with TRBJ1-5; D gene unclear. With 1 base removed from V and 2 bases from J, the gap between germline ends came to 9 bases. The CDR3 is made up of 15 amino acids. CDR1 and CDR2 (germline): MNHEY, SMNVEV (reference sequence). CDR3 bases: TGTGCCAGCAGTTTATTGGGAAGGGGCAATCAGCCCCAGCATTTT. It specifies CASSLLGRGNQPQHF.